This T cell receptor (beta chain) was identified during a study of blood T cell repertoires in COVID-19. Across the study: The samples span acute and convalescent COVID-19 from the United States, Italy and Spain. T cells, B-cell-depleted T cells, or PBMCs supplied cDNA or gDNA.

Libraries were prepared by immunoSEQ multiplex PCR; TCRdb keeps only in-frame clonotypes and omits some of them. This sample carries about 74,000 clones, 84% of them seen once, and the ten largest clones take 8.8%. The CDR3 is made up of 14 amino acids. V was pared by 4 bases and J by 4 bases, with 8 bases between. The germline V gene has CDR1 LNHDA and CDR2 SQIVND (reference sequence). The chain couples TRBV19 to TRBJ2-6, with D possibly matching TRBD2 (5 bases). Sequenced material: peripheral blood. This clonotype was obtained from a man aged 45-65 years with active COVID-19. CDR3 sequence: CASSNPGGANVLTF. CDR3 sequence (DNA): TGTGCCAGTAGTAACCCGGGGGGGGCCAACGTCCTGACTTTC.